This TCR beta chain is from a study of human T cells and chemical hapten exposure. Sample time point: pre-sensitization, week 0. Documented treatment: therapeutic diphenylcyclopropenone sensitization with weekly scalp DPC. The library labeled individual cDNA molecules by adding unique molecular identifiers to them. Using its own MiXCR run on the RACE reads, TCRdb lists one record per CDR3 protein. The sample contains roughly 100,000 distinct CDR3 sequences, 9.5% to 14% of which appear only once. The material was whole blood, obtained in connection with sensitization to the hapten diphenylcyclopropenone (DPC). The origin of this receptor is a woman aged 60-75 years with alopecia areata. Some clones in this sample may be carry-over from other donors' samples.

The CDR3, as DNA: TGTGCCAGCAGTACGACAGGGGTCATTAGAACCGGGGAGCTGTTTTTT. This translates into CASSTTGVIRTGELFF. V is TRBV2 and J is TRBJ2-2, with 8 bases lining up with TRBD1. The germline V gene has CDR1 SNHLY and CDR2 FYNNEI. The CDR3 has 16 amino acids. With 5 bases clipped from V and 5 bases from J, the junction kept 10 bases outside the gene matches. Filled out from reference TRBV2 and TRBJ2-2, the complete variable domain reads EPEVTQTPSHQVTQMGQEVILRCVPISNHLYFYWYRQILGQKVEFLVSFYNNEISEKSEIFDDQFSVERPDGSNFTLKIRSTKLEDSAMYFCASSTTGVIRTGELFFGEGSRLTVL.